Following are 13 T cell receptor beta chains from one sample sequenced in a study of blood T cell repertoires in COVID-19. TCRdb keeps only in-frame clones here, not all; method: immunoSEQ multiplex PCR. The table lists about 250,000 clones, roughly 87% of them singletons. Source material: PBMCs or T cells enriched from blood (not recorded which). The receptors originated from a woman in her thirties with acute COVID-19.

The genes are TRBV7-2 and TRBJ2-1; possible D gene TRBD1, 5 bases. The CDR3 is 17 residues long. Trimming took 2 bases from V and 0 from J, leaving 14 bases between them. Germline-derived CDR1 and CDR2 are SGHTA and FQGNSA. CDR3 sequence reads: CASSLYAQVISYNEQFF. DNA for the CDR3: TGTGCCAGCAGCTTATATGCACAGGTCATCTCCTACAATGAGCAGTTCTTC.

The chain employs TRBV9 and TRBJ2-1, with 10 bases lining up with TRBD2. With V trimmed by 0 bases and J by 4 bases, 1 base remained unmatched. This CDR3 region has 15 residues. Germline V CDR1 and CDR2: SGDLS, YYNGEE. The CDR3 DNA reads TGTGCCAGCAGCGTAGTTAGCGGGGGGTACAATGAGCAGTTCTTC. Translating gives CASSVVSGGYNEQFF. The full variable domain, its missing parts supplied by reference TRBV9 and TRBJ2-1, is DSGVTQTPKHLITATGQRVTLRCSPRSGDLSVYWYQQSLDQGLQFLIQYYNGEERAKGNILERFSAQQFPDLHSELNLSSLELGDSALYFCASSVVSGGYNEQFFGPGTRLTVL.

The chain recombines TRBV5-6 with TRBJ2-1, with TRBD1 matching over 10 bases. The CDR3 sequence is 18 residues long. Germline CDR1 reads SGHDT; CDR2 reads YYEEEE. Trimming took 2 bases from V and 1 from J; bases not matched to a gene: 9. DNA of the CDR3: TGTGCCAGCAGCTTCTGGACAGGGGGTATAATTTCCTACAATGAGCAGTTCTTC. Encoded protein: CASSFWTGGIISYNEQFF.

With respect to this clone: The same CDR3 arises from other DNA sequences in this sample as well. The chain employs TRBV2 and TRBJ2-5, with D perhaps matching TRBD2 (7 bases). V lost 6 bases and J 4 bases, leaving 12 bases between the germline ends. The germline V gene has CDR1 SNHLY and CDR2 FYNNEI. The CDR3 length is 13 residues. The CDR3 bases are TGTGCCAGCAGGAGGGGGGGAGGAGAGACCCAGTACTTC. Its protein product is CASRRGGGETQYF.

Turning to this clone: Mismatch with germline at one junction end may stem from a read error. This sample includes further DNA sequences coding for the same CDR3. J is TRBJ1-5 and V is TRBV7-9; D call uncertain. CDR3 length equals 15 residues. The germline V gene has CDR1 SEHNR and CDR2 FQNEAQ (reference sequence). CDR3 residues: CASSEGLSSNQPQHF. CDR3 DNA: TGTGCCAGCAGCGAGGGTCTCTCTAGCAACCAGCCCCAGCATTTT.

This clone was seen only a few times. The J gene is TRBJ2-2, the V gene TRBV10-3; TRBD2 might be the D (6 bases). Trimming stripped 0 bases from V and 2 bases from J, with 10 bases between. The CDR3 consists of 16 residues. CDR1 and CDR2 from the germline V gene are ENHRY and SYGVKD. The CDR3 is CAISESGAGNTGELFF. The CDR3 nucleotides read TGTGCCATCAGTGAGTCGGGCGCGGGAAACACCGGGGAGCTGTTTTTT.

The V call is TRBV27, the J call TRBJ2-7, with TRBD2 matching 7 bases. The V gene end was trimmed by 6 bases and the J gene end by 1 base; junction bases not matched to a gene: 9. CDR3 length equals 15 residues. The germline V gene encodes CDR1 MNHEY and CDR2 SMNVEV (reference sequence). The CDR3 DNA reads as TGTGCCAGCAGCCCCTACGGGAGGTTTTCCTACGAGCAGTACTTC. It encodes CASSPYGRFSYEQYF.

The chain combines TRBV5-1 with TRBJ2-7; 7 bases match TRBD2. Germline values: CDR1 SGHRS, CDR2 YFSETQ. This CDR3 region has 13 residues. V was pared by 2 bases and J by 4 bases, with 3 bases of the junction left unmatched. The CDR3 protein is CASSFGGTYEQYF. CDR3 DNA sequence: TGCGCCAGCAGCTTCGGGGGGACTTACGAGCAGTACTTC.

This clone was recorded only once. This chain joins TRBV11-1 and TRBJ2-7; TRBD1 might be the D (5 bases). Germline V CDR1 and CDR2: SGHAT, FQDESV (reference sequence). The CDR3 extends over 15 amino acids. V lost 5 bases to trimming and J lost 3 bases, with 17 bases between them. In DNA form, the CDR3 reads TGTGCCAGCAGCCCACGCAGACGGCAGGGCTACGAGCAGTACTTC. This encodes CASSPRRRQGYEQYF.

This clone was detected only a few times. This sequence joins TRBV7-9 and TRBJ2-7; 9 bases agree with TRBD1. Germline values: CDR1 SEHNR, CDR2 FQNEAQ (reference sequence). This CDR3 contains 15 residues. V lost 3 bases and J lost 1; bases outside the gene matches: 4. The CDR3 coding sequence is TGTGCCAGCAGCTTTCGGGGACAGGGATCCTACGAGCAGTACTTC. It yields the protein CASSFRGQGSYEQYF.

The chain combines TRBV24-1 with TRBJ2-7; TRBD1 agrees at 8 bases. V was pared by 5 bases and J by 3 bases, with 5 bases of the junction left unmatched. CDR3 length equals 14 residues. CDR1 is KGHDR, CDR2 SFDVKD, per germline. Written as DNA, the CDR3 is TGTGCCACCAGTGTCCGGACAGGGCGCTACGAGCAGTACTTC. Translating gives CATSVRTGRYEQYF.

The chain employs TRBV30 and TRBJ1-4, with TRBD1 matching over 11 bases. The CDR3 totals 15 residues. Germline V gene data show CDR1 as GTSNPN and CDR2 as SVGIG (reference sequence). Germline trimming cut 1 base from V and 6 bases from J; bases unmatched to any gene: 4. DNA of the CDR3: TGTGCCTGGAGTGGGACAGGGGGCTCATATGAAAAACTGTTTTTT. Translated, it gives CAWSGTGGSYEKLFF. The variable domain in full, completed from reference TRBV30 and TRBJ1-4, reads SQTIHQWPATLVQPVGSPLSLECTVEGTSNPNLYWYRQAAGRGLQLLFYSVGIGQISSEVPQNLSASRPQDRQFILSSKKLLLSDSGFYLCAWSGTGGSYEKLFFGSGTQLSVL.

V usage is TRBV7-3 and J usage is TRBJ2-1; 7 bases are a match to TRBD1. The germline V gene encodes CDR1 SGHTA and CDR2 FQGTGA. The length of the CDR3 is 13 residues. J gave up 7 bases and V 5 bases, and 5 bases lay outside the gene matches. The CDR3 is CASSIGTANEQFF. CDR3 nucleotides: TGTGCCAGCAGCATAGGGACAGCGAATGAGCAGTTCTTC.